The 27 T cell receptor beta chains below come from one sample, sequenced in a study of neurological immune-mediated disorders. One entry per CDR3 protein results from TCRdb running MiXCR on the 5' RACE reads. The data show around 62,000 distinct CDR3 sequences, 4.1% seen once. The sequenced sample was PBMCs. The receptors were gathered from a man aged 45-65 years with multiple sclerosis.

This clonotype occurred many times. The chain has TRBV5-1 and TRBJ1-1; TRBD1 is a possible D gene (5 bases). V was cut by 0 bases and J by 6 bases, with 12 bases left in between. Germline assignment: CDR1 SGHRS and CDR2 YFSETQ. The CDR3 contains 14 residues. The CDR3 DNA reads as TGCGCCAGCAGCTTGGGGGGCCTTTTAGCTGAAGCTTTCTTT. Protein sequence: CASSLGGLLAEAFF.

The gene calls are TRBV7-9 and TRBJ2-1; 15 nucleotides line up with TRBD2. In germline, CDR1 is SEHNR, CDR2 FQNEAQ (reference sequence). The trim removed 8 bases at V and 1 base at J, leaving 9 bases unmatched. The CDR3 runs 18 residues. The CDR3 DNA sequence: TGTGCCAGCCAAAGGACTAGCGGGGGGGCGATGTCCTACAATGAGCAGTTCTTC. Its protein product is CASQRTSGGAMSYNEQFF.

The V gene is TRBV7-8, the J gene TRBJ2-4; D may be TRBD1 or TRBD2 (5 bases each). Germline CDR1 is SGHVS and CDR2 is FQNEAQ. With 1 base removed from V and 7 bases from J, the gap between germline ends came to 17 bases. This CDR3 contains 16 residues. CDR3 coding DNA: TGTGCCAGCAGCTTAGATCCCCGGGGCACGGGGAACATTCAGTACTTC. It encodes CASSLDPRGTGNIQYF.

Many counts were recorded for this clonotype. The V and J genes are TRBV28 and TRBJ2-3; D possibly corresponds to TRBD2 (6 bases). The CDR3 has 11 amino acids. V lost 3 bases and J lost 8, with 6 bases in between. Germline assignment: CDR1 MDHEN and CDR2 SYDVKM. CDR3 in DNA: TGTGCCAGCAGTTTGGGACTTACGCAGTATTTT. This gives the protein CASSLGLTQYF.

This clonotype was counted between two and nine times. V and J are TRBV20-1 and TRBJ2-3, with D perhaps matching TRBD2 (7 bases). The V end was cut by 3 bases, the J end by 0 bases, with 13 bases between. CDR3 length: 15 residues. Germline V gene lookup returns CDR1 DFQATT and CDR2 SNEGSKA (reference sequence). The CDR3, as DNA: TGCAGTGCTAGTGCGGGGGCGAATAGCACAGATACGCAGTATTTT. This sequence encodes CSASAGANSTDTQYF.

Only a few counts were recorded for this clonotype. The junction shows a germline mismatch at one end, possibly a read error. The chain uses TRBV5-1 and TRBJ1-5, with D perhaps TRBD1 (6 bases). The CDR3 runs 13 residues. Germline lookup yields CDR1 SGHRS and CDR2 YFSETQ. This chain's CDR3 is CASSQDSFQPQNF. In nucleotides, the CDR3 is TGCGCCAGCAGCCAGGACAGCTTTCAGCCCCAGAATTTT.

This clonotype was seen at least ten times. The V gene is TRBV6-1, the J gene TRBJ1-4; no firm D call. CDR3 size: 14 residues. V lost 7 bases and J 3 bases, leaving 12 bases between the germline ends. Germline CDR1 is MNHNS and CDR2 is SASEGT. The CDR3 loop reads CASIVDGPNEKLFF. DNA for the CDR3: TGTGCCAGCATAGTGGACGGCCCTAATGAAAAACTGTTTTTT.

This clonotype was detected many times. The chain employs TRBV5-1 and TRBJ2-6; D not certain. Looked up from germline, CDR1 is SGHRS and CDR2 is YFSETQ. The CDR3 loop spans 14 amino acids. V was pared by 1 base and J by 2 bases, with 4 bases between. This CDR3 reads CASSLTAGANVLTF. The CDR3 DNA is TGCGCCAGCAGCTTGACAGCTGGGGCCAACGTCCTGACTTTC. The full variable domain, with the rest looked up from reference TRBV5-1 and TRBJ2-6, is KAGVTQTPRYLIKTRGQQVTLSCSPISGHRSVSWYQQTPGQGLQFLFEYFSETQRNKGNFPGRFSGRQFSNSRSEMNVSTLELGDSALYLCASSLTAGANVLTFGAGSRLTVL.

This clonotype was seen many times. The genes are TRBV10-3 and TRBJ1-5; D perhaps matches TRBD1 (5 bases). The length of the CDR3 is 14 residues. The germline gives CDR1 ENHRY, CDR2 SYGVKD. Trimming took off 8 bases at V and 3 bases at J, with 14 bases between the two ends. The CDR3: CAIWGGGLNQPQHF. The CDR3 DNA reads as TGTGCCATCTGGGGCGGCGGTCTCAATCAGCCCCAGCATTTT.

The V gene is TRBV12-2, the J gene TRBJ1-6; TRBD1, the D gene given by the table, was not confirmed from the DNA. TRBV12-2 is classified as a pseudogene. This CDR3 contains 18 residues. The CDR3 DNA is TGTGCAAGTCGAATAACCGGGACAGGGGGGACGAACGCGGGACCCCTCCACTTT. Residues: CASRITGTGGTNAGPLHF.

Ten or more counts support this clonotype. The chain uses TRBV4-2 and TRBJ2-1; D is undetermined. This CDR3 is built from 14 residues. The germline V and J ends were trimmed by 4 bases and 0 bases, with 7 bases remaining between them. The germline V gene has CDR1 LGHNA and CDR2 YNFKEQ. CDR3 protein: CASSRDGSYNEQFF. The CDR3 DNA follows: TGTGCCAGCAGCCGAGACGGCTCCTACAATGAGCAGTTCTTC.

This clonotype was detected ten times or more. The rearrangement joins TRBV20-1 to TRBJ2-2, with 8 bases aligning to TRBD2. This CDR3 is built from 16 residues. Germline assignment: CDR1 DFQATT and CDR2 SNEGSKA (reference sequence). J gave up 6 bases and V 5 bases, and 14 bases lay outside the gene matches. The CDR3 nucleotides are TGCAGTGCTCGAGGGGCGGGGGGCCCCTTCGCCGGGGAGCTGTTTTTT. Translated, it gives CSARGAGGPFAGELFF.

This clonotype was observed at least ten times. The gene calls are TRBV11-2 and TRBJ1-6; 10 bases fit TRBD1. Germline-derived CDR1 and CDR2 are SGHAT and FQNNGV. There are 14 residues in the CDR3. With 2 bases clipped from V and 11 bases from J, the junction kept 3 bases outside the gene matches. The CDR3 DNA is TGTGCCAGCAGCTTATGGGACAGGGGAACACCCCTCCACTTT. This gives the protein CASSLWDRGTPLHF.

This clonotype has ten or more counts. V is TRBV5-1 and J is TRBJ1-1, with 11 bases lining up with TRBD1. The CDR3 is made up of 18 amino acids. J gave up 0 bases and V 1 base, and 8 bases lay outside the gene matches. The germline V gene encodes CDR1 SGHRS and CDR2 YFSETQ. The CDR3 sequence is CASSLIPRTGGMNTEAFF. CDR3 nucleotide sequence: TGCGCCAGCAGCTTGATCCCCCGGACAGGGGGCATGAACACTGAAGCTTTCTTT.

Remarks on this clonotype: Possible read error: a much larger clone is one base away. The chain recombines TRBV12-3 or TRBV12-4 with TRBJ1-1; D is undetermined. This CDR3 spans 13 amino acids. The V end was cut by 6 bases, the J end by 4 bases, with 12 bases between. This CDR3 is CASRQERATEAFF. The CDR3 DNA is TGTGCCAGCAGACAAGAAAGGGCCACTGAAGCTTTCTTT.

This clonotype was counted ten times or more. This sequence joins TRBV21-1 and TRBJ2-5; no DNA check was done on the table's D call, TRBD2. TRBV21-1 is given as a pseudogene. This CDR3 contains 14 residues. This CDR3 is CANQRQEARETQYF. The CDR3 bases are TGTGCCAACCAGCGGCAGGAGGCTCGAGAGACCCAGTACTTC.

This clonotype occurred many times. The genes are TRBV5-6 and TRBJ2-4; 8 positions agree with TRBD1. Germline values: CDR1 SGHDT, CDR2 YYEEEE. V gave up 7 bases and J gave up 9 bases; unmatched junction bases: 9. This CDR3 has 13 amino acids. CDR3 protein: CASGRAGGLIQYF. CDR3 DNA sequence: TGTGCCAGCGGCCGGGCAGGGGGCCTCATTCAGTACTTC. The full variable domain, with the rest looked up from reference TRBV5-6 and TRBJ2-4, is DAGVTQSPTHLIKTRGQQVTLRCSPKSGHDTVSWYQQALGQGPQFIFQYYEEEERQRGNFPDRFSGHQFPNYSSELNVNALLLGDSALYLCASGRAGGLIQYFGAGTRLSVL.

This clonotype has ten or more counts. CDR3 sequence reads: CASSYSRGLYYGYTF. The DNA of the CDR3 is TGTGCCAGCAGTTACTCGAGGGGACTATACTATGGCTACACCTTC. The gene calls are TRBV6-5 and TRBJ1-2, with D possibly TRBD1 on 5 matching bases. V lost 0 bases, J lost 3 bases, and 11 bases lay in between. The CDR3 contains 15 residues. Germline lookup yields CDR1 MNHEY and CDR2 SVGAGI.

This CDR3 is CASSVGIAENTGELFF. CDR3 DNA: TGTGCCAGCAGCGTAGGGATAGCGGAGAACACCGGGGAGCTGTTTTTT. The chain couples TRBV9 to TRBJ2-2; a weak D match, TRBD2 (6 bases). V was pared by 0 bases and J by 1 base, with 10 bases between. Germline loops: CDR1 SGDLS, CDR2 YYNGEE. This CDR3 has 16 amino acids.

This clonotype appeared many times. V usage is TRBV7-2 and J usage is TRBJ1-5; D perhaps matches TRBD1 (6 bases). V shed 4 bases and J shed 4 bases, with 11 bases lying between them. The CDR3 contains 14 residues. CDR1 and CDR2 (germline): SGHTA, FQGNSA. The DNA of the CDR3 is TGTGCCAGCAGCTCTCATACAGGGAATCAGCCCCAGCATTTT. This sequence encodes CASSSHTGNQPQHF.

This clonotype was counted at least ten times. The rearrangement links TRBV5-1 to TRBJ1-3, with TRBD1 as a possible D gene (6 bases). The CDR3 has 15 residues. Trimming stripped 0 bases from V and 3 bases from J, with 10 bases between. Germline lookup yields CDR1 SGHRS and CDR2 YFSETQ. CDR3 sequence: CASSLGGAVGNTIYF. In nucleotides, the CDR3 is TGCGCCAGCAGCTTGGGGGGGGCTGTTGGAAACACCATATATTTT.

This clonotype was seen many times. The V call is TRBV5-1, the J call TRBJ1-6; no clear D gene. In germline, CDR1 is SGHRS, CDR2 YFSETQ. This CDR3 has 14 amino acids. The V end lost 0 bases, the J end lost 10 bases, and 11 bases lay between the germline ends. The DNA of the CDR3 is TGCGCCAGCAGCTTGGTCCCGGGAAGATCACCCCTCCACTTT. Amino acid sequence: CASSLVPGRSPLHF.

Notes on this clonotype: This may arise from a read error, as a much more abundant clone is one base away. The chain has TRBV5-1 and TRBJ2-1; no definite D call. This CDR3 region has 13 residues. Germline V gene sequence: CDR1 SGHRS, CDR2 YFSETQ. The germline V and J ends were trimmed by 1 base and 7 bases, with 9 bases remaining between them. The CDR3 DNA sequence: TGCGCCAGCAGCTTGAAAAGAAGGAATGAGCAGTTCTTC. Its protein is CASSLKRRNEQFF.

This clonotype was recorded at least ten times. This chain uses TRBV20-1 with TRBJ1-2; weak D call: TRBD1 (6 bases). V gave up 3 bases and J gave up 2 bases, with 13 bases separating them. The CDR3 is made up of 14 amino acids. From germline, CDR1 is DFQATT and CDR2 SNEGSKA (reference sequence). CDR3 region: CSARQAGANYGYTF. As DNA, the CDR3 is TGCAGTGCTAGGCAGGCAGGGGCAAACTATGGCTACACCTTC.

This clonotype has a count of ten or more. The chain employs TRBV20-1 and TRBJ1-2; D possibly corresponds to TRBD1 (5 bases). From germline, CDR1 is DFQATT and CDR2 SNEGSKA (reference sequence). The CDR3 is made up of 13 amino acids. V was cut by 1 base and J by 3 bases, with 9 bases left in between. CDR3 protein: CSARGGWDYGYTF. The DNA of the CDR3 is TGCAGTGCTAGAGGGGGGTGGGACTATGGCTACACCTTC.

At least ten counts were recorded for this clonotype. The genes are TRBV20-1 and TRBJ2-4; D possibly uses TRBD1 or TRBD2 (5 bases each). The CDR3 consists of 15 residues. Germline V gene lookup returns CDR1 DFQATT and CDR2 SNEGSKA (reference sequence). The V gene lost 4 bases and the J gene lost 3 bases, with 16 bases spanning the gap. CDR3 in amino acids: CSAILRWGIKNIQYF. CDR3 in DNA: TGCAGTGCTATTTTACGTTGGGGGATCAAAAACATTCAGTACTTC.

This clonotype appeared many times. The chain links TRBV6-5 to TRBJ1-1, with D tentatively TRBD1 (5 bases). Germline CDR1 and CDR2: MNHEY and SVGAGI. The CDR3 covers 13 residues. Trimming removed 7 bases at V and 5 bases at J, with 14 bases between. The CDR3: CASTKGRKTEAFF. In DNA, the CDR3 is TGTGCCAGCACAAAGGGGAGAAAGACTGAAGCTTTCTTT.